This T cell receptor beta chain originates from a study of regulatory T cells in long-lasting Graves disease. With regard to this clonotype: What it binds is unknown.

V lost 5 bases to trimming and J lost 4 bases; unmatched junction nucleotides: 6. The CDR3 has 13 amino acids. Germline CDR1 reads SGHRS; CDR2 reads YFSETQ. Building the TCR beta libraries relied on iRepertoire HTBI primers, and CDR3 regions underwent Arm-PCR. A single record per CDR3 protein comes from TCRdb applying MiXCR to the multiplex PCR reads. The table records about 540,000 distinct CDR3 sequences, roughly 14% of them present only once. Described time point: newly diagnosed GD, antithyroid drugs for less than 3 months. The TCR library was made from RNA that had been extracted from PBMCs in TRIzol. Overall study results and limits: Relative to new patients (roughly 900), persistent patients exhibited greater sharing of public clonotypes (approximately 2,500).

The same sample was also used in a study of T cells in Graves' hyperthyroidism and ophthalmopathy. Per that study: Diagnosis of hyperthyroidism was new in patients aged 18 to 65, and its duration was under 2 months. HTBI primers were the set used in a first-round RT-PCR of the TCR CDR3.

The genes are TRBV5-1 and TRBJ2-7; 7 bases map to TRBD1. This TCR derives from a man aged 30 to 45 with Graves disease. The sample in question was peripheral blood mononuclear cells (PBMCs), obtained at new diagnosis, from a patient treated with antithyroid drugs. This CDR3 is CASRTGVPYEQYF. DNA of the CDR3: TGCGCCAGCAGAACAGGGGTCCCATACGAGCAGTACTTC.